The rows below give T cell receptor beta chains drawn from one sample of a study of graft-versus-host responses after intestinal transplantation. The protocol was immunoSEQ multiplex PCR, while the TCRdb copy is restricted to in-frame clones and leaves out a portion. This repertoire shows about 85,000 clones, less than 95% found once; its top ten account for 7.6%. The antigens for these receptors are not known. The specimen was unstimulated CD8+ T cells sorted from spleen or lymph node cells, collected before transplant. The receptors were sampled from a human donor who was the organ donor for an intestinal transplant. Each CDR3 is given with its conserved first and last residue. A D gene is named only where the DNA matches it firmly. Only part of the rows carry a size: once, few, many, or a class if the clone is expanded.

d_call	v_call	cdr3_length	clone_size	j_call	cdr3_aa	cdr3_nt
TRBD2	TRBV11-2	13	-	TRBJ2-7	CASSFWGGDEQYF	TGTGCCAGCAGCTTTTGGGGGGGGGACGAGCAGTACTTC
-	TRBV10-3	14	-	TRBJ2-7	CAISEPEKPYEQYF	TGTGCCATCAGTGAGCCTGAGAAACCCTACGAGCAGTACTTC
-	TRBV9	16	-	TRBJ2-1	CASSLHPWGYPNEQFF	TGTGCCAGCAGCCTTCACCCGTGGGGTTATCCCAATGAGCAGTTCTTC
-	TRBV9	15	-	TRBJ2-1	CASSSSRGPYNEQFF	TGTGCCAGCAGCTCCTCGAGAGGGCCGTACAATGAGCAGTTCTTC
-	TRBV19	13	few	TRBJ2-1	CASSTNLRNEQFF	TGTGCCAGTAGTACTAACCTCAGGAACGAGCAGTTCTTC
-	TRBV1	16	-	TRBJ2-7	CTSSQDETACSYEQYF	TGCACCAGCAGCCAAGATGAGACAGCCTGTTCCTACGAGCAGTACTTC
-	TRBV6-1	15	-	TRBJ2-1	CASSERWASYNEQFF	TGTGCCAGCAGTGAGCGGTGGGCCTCCTACAATGAGCAGTTCTTC
-	TRBV14	13	-	TRBJ2-7	CASASERYYEQYF	TGTGCCAGCGCATCTGAGCGCTACTACGAGCAGTACTTC
-	TRBV7-2	12	few	TRBJ1-1	CASSFRSTEAFF	TGTGCCAGCAGCTTCAGGAGCACTGAAGCTTTCTTT
-	TRBV5-5	14	-	TRBJ1-2	CASQIRPEGYGYTF	TGTGCCAGCCAAATTCGTCCGGAGGGCTATGGCTACACCTTC
-	TRBV7-2	15	-	TRBJ2-7	CASSLHRGSSYEQYF	TGTGCCAGCAGCTTACACCGGGGGAGCTCCTACGAGCAGTACTTC
TRBD2	TRBV27	17	-	TRBJ2-2	CASSLSDGGGANGELFF	TGTGCCAGCAGTTTATCCGATGGCGGGGGGGCTAACGGGGAGCTGTTTTTT
-	TRBV27	12	-	TRBJ1-5	CASKNSNQPQHF	TGTGCCAGCAAAAATAGCAATCAGCCCCAGCATTTT
-	TRBV5-1	16	-	TRBJ1-6	CASSFSVEGVNSPPHF	TGCGCCAGCAGCTTCTCCGTGGAGGGTGTTAATTCACCCCCCCACTTT
-	TRBV19	17	-	TRBJ2-2	CASSRPDSVASSGELFF	TGTGCCAGTAGTAGACCCGATTCAGTGGCTTCCAGCGGGGAGCTGTTTTTT
-	TRBV5-6	14	-	TRBJ1-1	CASSLGELNTEAFF	TGTGCCAGCAGCTTGGGTGAACTGAACACTGAAGCTTTCTTT
-	TRBV5-1	15	-	TRBJ1-1	CASSLTRGVNTEAFF	TGCGCCAGCAGCTTAACGCGGGGCGTGAACACTGAAGCTTTCTTT
-	TRBV5-4	15	-	TRBJ2-2	CASSYREMGAGELFF	TGTGCCAGCAGCTACAGGGAGATGGGGGCCGGGGAGCTGTTTTTT
-	TRBV27	15	-	TRBJ1-2	CASGLRGGGSNGYTF	TGTGCCAGCGGTCTTAGGGGGGGCGGTTCAAATGGCTACACCTTC
TRBD1	TRBV5-1	15	-	TRBJ2-7	CASSLGQGVYYEQYF	TGCGCCAGCAGCCTCGGACAGGGTGTCTACTACGAGCAGTACTTC
-	TRBV29-1	16	-	TRBJ1-1	CSVVGSPDPIYTEAFF	TGCAGCGTTGTAGGGTCCCCGGACCCTATTTACACTGAAGCTTTCTTT
-	TRBV19	15	-	TRBJ1-1	CASSSIEQGNTEAFF	TGTGCCAGTAGTTCTATAGAACAGGGAAACACTGAAGCTTTCTTT
-	TRBV27	14	-	TRBJ2-7	CASSLIGSYYEQYF	TGTGCCAGCAGTTTGATCGGGAGTTACTACGAGCAGTACTTC
TRBD2	TRBV29-1	15	-	TRBJ2-1	CSVKLSGGAHNEQFF	TGCAGCGTTAAACTAAGCGGGGGGGCCCACAATGAGCAGTTCTTC
-	TRBV2	13	once	TRBJ2-7	CASSPPSSYEQYF	TGTGCCAGCAGCCCACCTAGCTCCTACGAGCAGTACTTC
TRBD1	TRBV7-9	15	-	TRBJ1-3	CASSADRAAGNTIYF	TGTGCCAGCAGCGCGGACAGGGCAGCAGGAAACACCATATATTTT
-	TRBV13	11	-	TRBJ2-5	CASSYIGTQYF	TGTGCCAGCAGTTACATAGGGACCCAGTACTTC
TRBD1	TRBV25-1	17	-	TRBJ2-1	CASSEWAGTGAYNEQFF	TGTGCCAGCAGTGAATGGGCCGGGACAGGGGCTTACAATGAGCAGTTCTTC
-	TRBV10-3	12	-	TRBJ2-7	CAISADDYEQYF	TGTGCCATCAGTGCGGACGACTACGAGCAGTACTTC
-	TRBV7-2	16	-	TRBJ2-7	CASSLDPRGETYEQYF	TGTGCCAGCAGCTTAGATCCCCGGGGCGAAACCTACGAGCAGTACTTC
TRBD2	TRBV6-1	15	-	TRBJ2-7	CASSESAGDGDEQYF	TGTGCCAGCAGTGAGTCCGCGGGGGATGGAGACGAGCAGTACTTC
-	TRBV6-5	14	-	TRBJ2-7	CASSYGGGGYEQYF	TGTGCCAGCAGTTACGGGGGAGGGGGATACGAGCAGTACTTC
TRBD1	TRBV19	17	-	TRBJ1-3	CASSPTGGYSSGNTIYF	TGTGCCAGTAGTCCCACAGGGGGCTATAGCTCTGGAAACACCATATATTTT
-	TRBV11-2	16	-	TRBJ2-7	CASSPGPGERSYEQYF	TGTGCCAGCAGCCCAGGACCGGGGGAGAGATCCTACGAGCAGTACTTC
-	TRBV7-9	16	medium-sized	TRBJ2-2	CASSFRDTSNTGELFF	TGTGCCAGCAGCTTCCGGGACACTTCGAACACCGGGGAGCTGTTTTTT
-	TRBV19	14	-	TRBJ2-7	CASSIGGSGYEQYF	TGTGCCAGTAGTATCGGCGGCTCGGGATACGAGCAGTACTTC
-	TRBV9	13	-	TRBJ1-1	CASSVGRNTEAFF	TGTGCCAGCAGCGTAGGTAGGAACACTGAAGCTTTCTTT
TRBD1	TRBV6-5	14	once	TRBJ2-7	CASSSTGLTYEQYF	TGTGCCAGCAGTTCGACAGGGCTAACCTACGAGCAGTACTTC
-	TRBV4-2	13	-	TRBJ1-1	CASSQGTGPEAFF	TGTGCCAGCAGCCAAGGGACGGGACCTGAAGCTTTCTTT
-	TRBV9	14	-	TRBJ1-5	CASSTGTLNQPQHF	TGTGCCAGCAGCACCGGGACACTTAATCAGCCCCAGCATTTT
-	TRBV5-6	13	-	TRBJ2-2	CASSFTAAGELFF	TGTGCCAGCAGCTTTACGGCGGCCGGGGAGCTGTTTTTT
-	TRBV19	14	-	TRBJ2-3	CASTSGGGTDTQYF	TGTGCCAGTACGTCCGGGGGCGGCACAGATACGCAGTATTTT
-	TRBV27	13	few	TRBJ2-7	CASSLSATYEQYF	TGTGCCAGCAGTTTATCGGCTACCTACGAGCAGTACTTC
-	TRBV11-2	15	-	TRBJ2-7	CASSFGTLYSYEQYF	TGTGCCAGCAGCTTTGGGACATTGTACTCCTACGAGCAGTACTTC
-	TRBV9	12	once	TRBJ2-7	CASSGRSYEQYF	TGTGCCAGCAGCGGACGGTCCTACGAGCAGTACTTC
TRBD1	TRBV6-5	13	-	TRBJ1-2	CASMGQGVYGYTF	TGTGCCAGCATGGGACAGGGGGTCTATGGCTACACCTTC
-	TRBV28	19	-	TRBJ2-1	CASSLWQGSGIVSYNEQFF	TGTGCCAGCAGTTTATGGCAGGGTAGTGGGATCGTATCCTACAATGAGCAGTTCTTC
-	TRBV18	16	-	TRBJ1-1	CASSLSTGIMNTEAFF	TGTGCCAGCTCACTTAGCACAGGAATAATGAACACTGAAGCTTTCTTT
-	TRBV5-1	13	-	TRBJ2-7	CASSPDSSYEQYF	TGCGCCAGCAGCCCCGACAGCTCCTACGAGCAGTACTTC
TRBD2	TRBV6-5	15	-	TRBJ2-7	CASSPGLVVPHEQYF	TGTGCCAGCAGTCCCGGACTAGTCGTCCCCCACGAGCAGTACTTC